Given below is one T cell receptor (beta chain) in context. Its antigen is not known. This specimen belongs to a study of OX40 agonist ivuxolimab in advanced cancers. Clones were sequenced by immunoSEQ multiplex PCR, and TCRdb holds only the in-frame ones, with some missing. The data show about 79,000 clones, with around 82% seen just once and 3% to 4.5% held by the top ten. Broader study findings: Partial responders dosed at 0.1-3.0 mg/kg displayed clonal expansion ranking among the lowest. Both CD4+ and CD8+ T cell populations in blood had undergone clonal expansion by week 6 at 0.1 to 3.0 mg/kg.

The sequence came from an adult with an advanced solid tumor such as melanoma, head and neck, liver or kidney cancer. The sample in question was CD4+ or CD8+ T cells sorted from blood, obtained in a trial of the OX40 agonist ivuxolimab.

CDR3 coding DNA: TGTGCCAGCAGTTACTCGGGCGGGACAGCCTACGAGCAGTACTTC. Its protein is CASSYSGGTAYEQYF. The chain is built from TRBV6-5 and TRBJ2-7; the D gene is possibly TRBD1 (7 bases). The CDR3 is 15 residues long. CDR1 is MNHEY, CDR2 SVGAGI, per germline. The V gene lost 0 bases and the J gene lost 2 bases, with 11 bases spanning the gap.